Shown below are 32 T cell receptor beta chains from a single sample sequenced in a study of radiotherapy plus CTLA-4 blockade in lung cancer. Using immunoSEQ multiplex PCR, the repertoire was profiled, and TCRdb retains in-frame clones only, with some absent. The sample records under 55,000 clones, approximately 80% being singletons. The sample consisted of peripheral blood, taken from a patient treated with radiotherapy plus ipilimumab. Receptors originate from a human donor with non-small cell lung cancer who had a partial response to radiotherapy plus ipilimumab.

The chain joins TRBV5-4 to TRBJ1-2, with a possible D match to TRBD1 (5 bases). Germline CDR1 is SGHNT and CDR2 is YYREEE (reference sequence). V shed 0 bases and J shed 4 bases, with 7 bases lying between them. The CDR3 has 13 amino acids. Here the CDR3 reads CASSLVGGYGYTF. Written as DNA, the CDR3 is TGTGCCAGCAGCTTGGTCGGGGGCTATGGCTACACCTTC.

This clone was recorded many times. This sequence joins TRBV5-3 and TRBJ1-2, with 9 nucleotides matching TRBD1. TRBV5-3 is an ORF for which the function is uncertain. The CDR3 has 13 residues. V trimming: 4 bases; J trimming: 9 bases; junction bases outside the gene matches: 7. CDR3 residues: CARSLPGQGSYTF. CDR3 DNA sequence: TGTGCCAGAAGCCTCCCGGGACAGGGTAGCTACACCTTC.

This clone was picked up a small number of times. The CDR3 sequence is CASSVTGPGNTIYF. CDR3 DNA: TGTGCCAGCAGTGTGACAGGGCCCGGAAACACCATATATTTT. The chain combines TRBV6-1 with TRBJ1-3; 7 positions match TRBD1. CDR3 length: 14 amino acids. Losses at the gene ends were 4 bases for V and 4 bases for J; bases not matched to a gene: 4. Germline V CDR1 and CDR2: MNHNS, SASEGT.

The CDR3 sequence is CASSLRDRGTDTQYF. DNA for the CDR3: TGTGCCAGCAGCCTCCGGGACAGAGGCACAGATACGCAGTATTTT. This chain links TRBV7-6 with TRBJ2-3; 7 bases are shared with TRBD1. Looked up from germline, CDR1 is SGHVS and CDR2 is FNYEAQ. This CDR3 is built from 15 residues. With V trimmed by 5 bases and J by 1 base, 6 bases remained unmatched.

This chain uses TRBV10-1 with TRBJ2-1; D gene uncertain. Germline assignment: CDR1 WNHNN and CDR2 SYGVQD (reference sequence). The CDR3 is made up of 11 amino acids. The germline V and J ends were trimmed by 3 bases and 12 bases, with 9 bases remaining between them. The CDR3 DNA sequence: TGCGCCAGCAGTGAAGAGGAGATGCAGTTCTTC. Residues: CASSEEEMQFF.

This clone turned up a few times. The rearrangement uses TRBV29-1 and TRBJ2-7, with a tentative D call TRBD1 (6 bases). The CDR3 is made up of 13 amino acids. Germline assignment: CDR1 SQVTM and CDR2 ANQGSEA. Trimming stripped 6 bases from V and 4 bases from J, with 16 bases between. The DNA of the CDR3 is TGCAGCGTAGCCGGGACACCCATGTACGAGCAGTACTTC. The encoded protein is CSVAGTPMYEQYF.

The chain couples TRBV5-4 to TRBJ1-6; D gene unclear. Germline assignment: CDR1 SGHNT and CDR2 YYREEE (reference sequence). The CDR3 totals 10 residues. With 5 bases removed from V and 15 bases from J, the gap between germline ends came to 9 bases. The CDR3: CASRGGLLHF. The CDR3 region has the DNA TGTGCCAGCAGGGGAGGGCTCCTCCACTTT.

CDR3 coding DNA: TGTGCCAGCAGTGAGACCCCAGGAAATGAGCAGTTCTTC. As protein: CASSETPGNEQFF. The rearrangement uses TRBV2 and TRBJ2-1; D gene ambiguous. Germline V lookup: CDR1 SNHLY, CDR2 FYNNEI. Trimming removed 3 bases at V and 7 bases at J, with 10 bases between. This CDR3 has 13 amino acids. Supplemented by reference TRBV2 and TRBJ2-1, the full variable domain reads EPEVTQTPSHQVTQMGQEVILRCVPISNHLYFYWYRQILGQKVEFLVSFYNNEISEKSEIFDDQFSVERPDGSNFTLKIRSTKLEDSAMYFCASSETPGNEQFFGPGTRLTVL.

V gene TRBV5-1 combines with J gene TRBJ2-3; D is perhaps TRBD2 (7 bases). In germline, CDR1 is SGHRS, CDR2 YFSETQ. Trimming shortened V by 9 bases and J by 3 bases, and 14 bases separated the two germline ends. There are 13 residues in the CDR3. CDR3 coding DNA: TGCGCCACCCACAGGGAGGGGACAGATACGCAGTATTTT. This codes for CATHREGTDTQYF.

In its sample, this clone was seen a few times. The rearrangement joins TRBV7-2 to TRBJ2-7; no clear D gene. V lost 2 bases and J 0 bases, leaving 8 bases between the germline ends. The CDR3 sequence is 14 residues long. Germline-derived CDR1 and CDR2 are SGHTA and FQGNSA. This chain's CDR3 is CASSLNPSSYEQYF. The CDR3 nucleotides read TGTGCCAGCAGCTTAAACCCCAGCTCCTACGAGCAGTACTTC.

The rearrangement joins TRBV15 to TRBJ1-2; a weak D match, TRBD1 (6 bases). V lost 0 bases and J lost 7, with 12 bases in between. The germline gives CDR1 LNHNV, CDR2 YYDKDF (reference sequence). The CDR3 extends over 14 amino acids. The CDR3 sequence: CATSRDQGIGGYTF. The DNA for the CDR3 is TGTGCCACCAGCAGAGATCAGGGGATCGGTGGCTACACCTTC.

The CDR3 loop reads CASRPPTENYGYTF. The CDR3 DNA reads as TGTGCCAGCAGGCCCCCCACAGAGAACTATGGCTACACCTTC. The chain uses TRBV6-6 and TRBJ1-2; unclear D gene. The CDR3 has 14 residues. Looked up from germline, CDR1 is MNHNY and CDR2 is SVGAGI (reference sequence). V was clipped by 6 bases and J by 2 bases, with 13 bases between them.

The CDR3 DNA follows: TGTGCCAGCAGTGGGTTCAGGGGTAATGAGCAGTTCTTC. It encodes CASSGFRGNEQFF. The chain carries TRBV6-1 and TRBJ2-1, with D possibly matching TRBD1 (6 bases). The CDR3 is 13 residues long. Trimming pared 4 bases from V and 7 bases from J, leaving 11 bases between. Per germline, CDR1 MNHNS and CDR2 SASEGT.

In DNA form, the CDR3 reads TGTGCCAGCAGCTTGGGTCTAGAGCAGTACTTC. It encodes CASSLGLEQYF. The chain links TRBV5-6 to TRBJ2-7; D is unclear. This CDR3 has 11 amino acids. Trimming left V 0 bases short and J 7 bases short, with 5 bases between. Germline-derived CDR1 and CDR2 are SGHDT and YYEEEE.

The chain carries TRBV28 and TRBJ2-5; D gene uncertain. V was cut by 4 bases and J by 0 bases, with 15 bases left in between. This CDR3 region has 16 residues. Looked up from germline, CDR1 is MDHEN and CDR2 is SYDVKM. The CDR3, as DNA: TGTGCCAGCAGTTCCCTGGCGGATTGGTACCAAGAGACCCAGTACTTC. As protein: CASSSLADWYQETQYF.

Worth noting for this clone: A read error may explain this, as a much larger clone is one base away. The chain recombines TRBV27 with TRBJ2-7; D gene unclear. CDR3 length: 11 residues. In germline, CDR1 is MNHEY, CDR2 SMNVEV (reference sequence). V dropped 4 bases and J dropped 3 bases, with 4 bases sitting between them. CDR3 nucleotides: TGTGCCAGCAGTTCGTTCTACGAGCAGTACTTC. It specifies CASSSFYEQYF.

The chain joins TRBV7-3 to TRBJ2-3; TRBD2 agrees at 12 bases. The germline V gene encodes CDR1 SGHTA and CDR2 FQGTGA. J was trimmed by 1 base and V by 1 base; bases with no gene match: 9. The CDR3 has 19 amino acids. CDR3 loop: CASSLKKGTSGSRTDTQYF. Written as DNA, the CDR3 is TGTGCCAGCAGCTTAAAAAAGGGGACTAGCGGGTCTCGCACAGATACGCAGTATTTT.

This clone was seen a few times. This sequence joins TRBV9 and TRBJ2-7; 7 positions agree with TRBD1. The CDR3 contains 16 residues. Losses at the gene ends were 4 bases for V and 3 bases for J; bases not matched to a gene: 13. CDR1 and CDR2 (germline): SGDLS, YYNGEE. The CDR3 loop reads CASSPSTGPHYYEQYF. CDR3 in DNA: TGTGCCAGCAGCCCTTCGACAGGGCCCCACTACTACGAGCAGTACTTC.

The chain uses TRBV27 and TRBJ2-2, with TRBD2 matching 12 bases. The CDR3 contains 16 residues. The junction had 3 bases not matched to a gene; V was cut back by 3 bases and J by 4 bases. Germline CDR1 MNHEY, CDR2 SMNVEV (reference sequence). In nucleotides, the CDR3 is TGTGCCAGCAGTTTCCTACTAGCGGGGGGCACCGGGGAGCTGTTTTTT. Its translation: CASSFLLAGGTGELFF.

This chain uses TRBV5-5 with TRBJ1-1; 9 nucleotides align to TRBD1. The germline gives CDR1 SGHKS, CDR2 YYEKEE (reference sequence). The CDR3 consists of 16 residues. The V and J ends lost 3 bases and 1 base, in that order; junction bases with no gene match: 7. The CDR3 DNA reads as TGTGCCAGCAGCTCAGCTGCGACAGGGGGGAACACTGAAGCTTTCTTT. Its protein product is CASSSAATGGNTEAFF.

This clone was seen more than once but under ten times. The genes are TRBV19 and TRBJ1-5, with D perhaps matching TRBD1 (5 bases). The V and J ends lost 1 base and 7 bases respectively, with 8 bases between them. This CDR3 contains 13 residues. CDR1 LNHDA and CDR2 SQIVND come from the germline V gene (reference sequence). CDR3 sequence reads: CASSIGQMQPQHF. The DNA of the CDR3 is TGTGCCAGTAGTATAGGACAGATGCAGCCCCAGCATTTT.

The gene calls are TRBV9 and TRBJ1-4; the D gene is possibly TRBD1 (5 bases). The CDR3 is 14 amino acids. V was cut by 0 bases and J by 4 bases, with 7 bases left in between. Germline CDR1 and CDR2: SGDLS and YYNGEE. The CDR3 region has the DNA TGTGCCAGCAGCGTAGGAGACAGTAATGAAAAACTGTTTTTT. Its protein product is CASSVGDSNEKLFF.

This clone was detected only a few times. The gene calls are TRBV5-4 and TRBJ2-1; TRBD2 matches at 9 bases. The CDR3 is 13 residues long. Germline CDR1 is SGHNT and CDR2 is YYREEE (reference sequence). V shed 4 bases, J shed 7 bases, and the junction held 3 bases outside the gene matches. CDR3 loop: CASSAGLANEQFF. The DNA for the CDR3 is TGTGCCAGCAGCGCGGGACTAGCTAATGAGCAGTTCTTC.

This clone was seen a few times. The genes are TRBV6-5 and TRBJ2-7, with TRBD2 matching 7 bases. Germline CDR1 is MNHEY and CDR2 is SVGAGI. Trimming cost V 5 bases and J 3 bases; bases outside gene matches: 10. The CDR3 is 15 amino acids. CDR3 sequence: CASSPGEGSRYEQYF. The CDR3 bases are TGTGCCAGCAGTCCCGGGGAGGGATCCCGCTACGAGCAGTACTTC.

The CDR3 here is CASSLVDPMNTEAFF. In DNA form, the CDR3 reads TGCGCCAGCAGCTTGGTCGATCCTATGAACACTGAAGCTTTCTTT. The chain combines TRBV5-1 with TRBJ1-1; D ambiguous. CDR3 length equals 15 residues. Trimming left V 0 bases short and J 0 bases short, with 9 bases between. Germline V gene data show CDR1 as SGHRS and CDR2 as YFSETQ.

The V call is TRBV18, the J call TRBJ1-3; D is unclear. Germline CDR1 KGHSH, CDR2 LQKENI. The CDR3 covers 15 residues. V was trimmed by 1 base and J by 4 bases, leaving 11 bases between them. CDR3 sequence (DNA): TGTGCCAGCTCACCACGAGTGGGAGAAGGAAACACCATATATTTT. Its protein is CASSPRVGEGNTIYF. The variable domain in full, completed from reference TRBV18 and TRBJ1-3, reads NAGVMQNPRHLVRRRGQEARLRCSPMKGHSHVYWYRQLPEEGLKFMVYLQKENIIDESGMPKERFSAEFPKEGPSILRIQQVVRGDSAAYFCASSPRVGEGNTIYFGEGSWLTVV.

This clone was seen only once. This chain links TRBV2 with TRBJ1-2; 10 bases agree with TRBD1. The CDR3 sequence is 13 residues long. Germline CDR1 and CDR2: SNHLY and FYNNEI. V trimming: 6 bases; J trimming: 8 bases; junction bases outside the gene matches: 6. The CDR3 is CASSPGTGEGYTF. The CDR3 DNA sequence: TGTGCCAGCAGCCCCGGGACAGGGGAAGGCTACACCTTC.

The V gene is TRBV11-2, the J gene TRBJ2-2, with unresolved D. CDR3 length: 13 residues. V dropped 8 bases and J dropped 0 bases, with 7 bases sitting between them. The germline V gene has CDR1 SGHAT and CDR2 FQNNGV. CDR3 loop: CASLASNTGELFF. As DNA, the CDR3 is TGTGCCAGCCTGGCTTCGAACACCGGGGAGCTGTTTTTT.

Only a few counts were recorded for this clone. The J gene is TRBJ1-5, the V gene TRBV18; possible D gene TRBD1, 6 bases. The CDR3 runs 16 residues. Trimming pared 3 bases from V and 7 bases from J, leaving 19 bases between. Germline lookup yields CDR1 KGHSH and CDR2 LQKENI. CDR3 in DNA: TGTGCCAGCTCACCTGCACACAGGGCCCCCGGGCAGCCCCAGCATTTT. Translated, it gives CASSPAHRAPGQPQHF.

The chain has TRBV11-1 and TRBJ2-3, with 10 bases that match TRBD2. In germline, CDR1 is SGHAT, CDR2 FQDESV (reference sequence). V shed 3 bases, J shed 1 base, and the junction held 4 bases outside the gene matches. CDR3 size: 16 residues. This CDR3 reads CASSFPSGGGTDTQYF. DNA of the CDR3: TGTGCCAGCAGCTTTCCCAGCGGGGGGGGCACAGATACGCAGTATTTT.

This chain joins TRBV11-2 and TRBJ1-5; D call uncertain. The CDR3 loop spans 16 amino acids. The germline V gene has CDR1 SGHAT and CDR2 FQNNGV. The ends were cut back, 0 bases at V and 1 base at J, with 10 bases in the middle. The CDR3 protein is CASSLDPGTSNQPQHF. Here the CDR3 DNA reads TGTGCCAGCAGCTTAGACCCGGGAACCAGCAATCAGCCCCAGCATTTT.

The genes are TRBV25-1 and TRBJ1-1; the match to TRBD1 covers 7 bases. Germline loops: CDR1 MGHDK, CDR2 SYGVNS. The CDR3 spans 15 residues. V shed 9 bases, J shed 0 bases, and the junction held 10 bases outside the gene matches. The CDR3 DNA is TGTGCCAGTAGGGGGCCAGGCCGCATGAACACTGAAGCTTTCTTT. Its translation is CASRGPGRMNTEAFF.